This TCR beta chain was sequenced in a study of vaccination effects on CD4 cells after COVID-19. After expansion with viral peptide pools in the ViraFEST assay, antigen-specific CD4+ T cells were sequenced. The culture ran for roughly ten days before CD4+ T cells were isolated. Every participant took two doses of the BNT162b2 or mRNA-1273 vaccine. Nucleocapsid antibodies stayed negative before and after vaccination, showing no earlier SARS-CoV-2 infection. Cultures got half-medium changes with IL-2 on days 3 and 7. Profiling relied on immunoSEQ multiplex PCR, and the TCRdb table lists in-frame clones only, not all of them. The table has approximately 61,000 clones, roughly 72% seen once; the top ten hold around 1.3%. In regard to this clone: What it recognizes is unknown.

This CDR3 has 16 amino acids. Unmatched junction bases numbered 4, after V lost 6 bases and J lost 0 bases. In germline, CDR1 is SGHTA, CDR2 FQGTGA. Study-wide results and limits: Clones of infection and vaccine origin contracted markedly late after vaccination.

The receptor comes from a human donor who received a COVID-19 vaccine. The input for sequencing was CD4+ T cells from PBMCs cultured with HCoV-229E spike peptides, taken after COVID-19 vaccination. The chain uses TRBV7-3 and TRBJ2-6; 8 nucleotides align to TRBD1. In DNA form, the CDR3 reads TGTGCCAGCAGAACAGGGGGATTCTCTGGGGCCAACGTCCTGACTTTC. This encodes CASRTGGFSGANVLTF. Full variable domain (outside the CDR3, taken from reference TRBV7-3 and TRBJ2-6): GAGVSQTPSNKVTEKGKYVELRCDPISGHTALYWYRQSLGQGPEFLIYFQGTGAADDSGLPNDRFFAVRPEGSVSTLKIQRTERGDSAVYLCASRTGGFSGANVLTFGAGSRLTVL.